This TCR beta chain was found in a study of blood T cells in healthy people across ages. Study information: Template switching recovered approximately one barcoded beta molecule for every two T cells.

Study-wide points: Possibly confounding the expanded clonotype changes was the fact that donor CMV status was unknown. Considered underestimates were the diversity estimates obtained from one million T cells. Compared with aged donors, long-lived donors showed fewer expanded clones, suggesting selection.

Only one count was recorded for this clonotype. Its antigen is still unknown. The V end was cut by 2 bases, the J end by 6 bases, with 11 bases between. The CDR3 runs 13 residues. Combining a sample-barcoded 5' primer with a J-beta primer mix, a second PCR ran for roughly 7 to 12 cycles. TCRdb re-derived calls from the 5' RACE reads in MiXCR, one entry per CDR3 protein. Of over a million distinct CDR3 sequences detected, 40% to 55% appear once; the ten largest clones hold approximately 17%. The chain has TRBV12-3 or TRBV12-4 and TRBJ2-7; D ambiguous. This clonotype was sampled from a woman in her fifties or sixties in good health. Sequences were obtained from blood. The CDR3 bases are TGTGCCAGCAGTTTATTGGCCGGCACCGAGCAGTACTTC. This encodes CASSLLAGTEQYF.